What follows are 13 T cell receptor beta chains derived from one specimen sequenced in a study of identical twins. TCRdb re-called the 5' RACE reads through MiXCR, storing one row per CDR3 protein. The sample consists of approximately 530,000 distinct CDR3 sequences, around 22% of them appearing once. The same specimen was also included in a second study, on yellow fever vaccine responses in identical twins.

Sequenced material: CD4+ T cells sorted from blood. These receptors were obtained from a woman aged 18-29 years in good health.

In DNA, the CDR3 is TGTGCCATCAGTGATCAGGGTAGGGGTGACGAGCAGTACTTC. Amino acid sequence: CAISDQGRGDEQYF. The chain links TRBV10-3 to TRBJ2-7; D perhaps matches TRBD1 (5 bases). The germline V and J ends were trimmed by 3 bases and 5 bases, with 14 bases remaining between them. The germline V gene has CDR1 ENHRY and CDR2 SYGVKD. This CDR3 has 14 amino acids.

This clonotype was counted many times. V gene TRBV28 combines with J gene TRBJ2-2; weak D call: TRBD1 (6 bases). Germline CDR1 MDHEN, CDR2 SYDVKM. The CDR3 covers 15 residues. Trimming took 6 bases from V and 2 from J, leaving 13 bases between them. The CDR3 loop reads CASSSGQINTGELFF. For the CDR3, the DNA is TGTGCCAGCAGCTCTGGACAGATCAACACCGGGGAGCTGTTTTTT.

The chain joins TRBV18 to TRBJ2-7; D may be TRBD2 (6 bases). Germline V gene lookup returns CDR1 KGHSH and CDR2 LQKENI. The CDR3 spans 13 residues. V lost 1 base to trimming and J lost 6 bases, with 10 bases between them. CDR3 region: CASSPLGDSEQYV. For the CDR3, the DNA is TGTGCCAGCTCACCACTTGGGGACTCCGAGCAGTACGTC.

The chain employs TRBV6-1 and TRBJ1-2; 9 bases match TRBD1. The junction had 10 bases not matched to a gene; V was cut back by 6 bases and J by 2 bases. The length of the CDR3 is 16 residues. Per germline, CDR1 MNHNS and CDR2 SASEGT. This CDR3 is CASRGRDRGRNYGYTF. The CDR3 coding sequence is TGTGCCAGCAGAGGACGAGACAGGGGGAGGAACTATGGCTACACCTTC.

This clonotype occurred a few times. The chain couples TRBV7-2 to TRBJ2-1; no clear D gene. The CDR3 consists of 14 residues. Per the germline V gene, CDR1 is SGHTA and CDR2 is FQGNSA. V gave up 3 bases and J gave up 10 bases, with 16 bases separating them. The CDR3: CASSFGSKVFEQFF. The CDR3 bases are TGTGCCAGCAGCTTCGGCAGTAAGGTATTCGAGCAGTTCTTC.

Remarks on this clonotype: With a much larger clone just one base away, this may be a read error. V is TRBV7-6 and J is TRBJ2-3; possibly TRBD1 for D (6 bases). Germline values: CDR1 SGHVS, CDR2 FNYEAQ. Trimming stripped 5 bases from V and 4 bases from J, with 10 bases between. The CDR3 loop spans 13 amino acids. The DNA of the CDR3 is TGTGCCAGCAGCCCCAAGGGGGCAGATACGCAGTATTTT. Amino acids: CASSPKGADTQYF. The full variable domain, with the rest looked up from reference TRBV7-6 and TRBJ2-3, is GAGVSQSPRYKVTKRGQDVALRCDPISGHVSLYWYRQALGQGPEFLTYFNYEAQQDKSGLPNDRFSAERPEGSISTLTIQRTEQRDSAMYRCASSPKGADTQYFGPGTRLTVL.

The chain couples TRBV20-1 to TRBJ1-2; 9 positions match TRBD1. Trimming took 7 bases from V and 8 from J; bases not matched to a gene: 8. This CDR3 is built from 12 residues. Per germline, CDR1 DFQATT and CDR2 SNEGSKA (reference sequence). CDR3 DNA: TGCAGTGTTTTCACGACAGGGGGGGGCTACACCTTC. Its protein is CSVFTTGGGYTF.

This clonotype was seen more than once but under ten times. This chain joins TRBV20-1 and TRBJ2-7; either TRBD1 or TRBD2 may fit D (5 bases each). This CDR3 has 16 amino acids. The V and J ends lost 3 bases and 0 bases respectively, with 18 bases between them. Germline V gives CDR1 DFQATT, CDR2 SNEGSKA (reference sequence). The DNA of the CDR3 is TGCAGTGCTAGCGAAGGGAAGGCAGGGAGCTCCTACGAGCAGTACTTC. This gives the protein CSASEGKAGSSYEQYF.

The table lists this clonotype with many counts. The V and J genes are TRBV5-1 and TRBJ2-7, with 11 nucleotides matching TRBD2. The CDR3 covers 16 residues. The V gene end was trimmed by 3 bases and the J gene end by 3 bases; junction bases not matched to a gene: 8. CDR1 is SGHRS, CDR2 YFSETQ, per germline. As DNA, the CDR3 is TGCGCCAGCAGCTCTGGGGAACTAGCGGGAGTCTACGAGCAGTACTTC. This sequence encodes CASSSGELAGVYEQYF.

This rearrangement joins TRBV5-1 to TRBJ1-6; D gene uncertain. The CDR3 is 14 residues long. CDR1 is SGHRS, CDR2 YFSETQ, per germline. V was pared by 2 bases and J by 8 bases, with 11 bases between. Written as DNA, the CDR3 is TGCGCCAGCAGCTTTAGGGTGGGCGATTCACCCCTCCACTTT. This gives the protein CASSFRVGDSPLHF. Drawing the rest from reference TRBV5-1 and TRBJ1-6, the complete variable domain is KAGVTQTPRYLIKTRGQQVTLSCSPISGHRSVSWYQQTPGQGLQFLFEYFSETQRNKGNFPGRFSGRQFSNSRSEMNVSTLELGDSALYLCASSFRVGDSPLHFGNGTRLTVT.

There are a few counts of this clonotype. V is TRBV2 and J is TRBJ2-3; 9 positions match TRBD1. Germline CDR1 reads SNHLY; CDR2 reads FYNNEI. The ends lost 8 bases at V and 4 bases at J; junction bases unmatched: 7. CDR3 length: 14 residues. The CDR3 coding sequence is TGTGCCAGCGGCCACAGGGGGCCCCCAGATACGCAGTATTTT. This sequence encodes CASGHRGPPDTQYF.

The J gene is TRBJ2-3, the V gene TRBV20-1; the D call may be TRBD1 or TRBD2 (5 bases each). CDR1 and CDR2 (germline): DFQATT, SNEGSKA (reference sequence). V shed 3 bases and J shed 1 base, with 11 bases lying between them. The length of the CDR3 is 14 residues. In nucleotides, the CDR3 is TGCAGTGCTAGGGGACCTAAACGCACAGATACGCAGTATTTT. Translating it yields CSARGPKRTDTQYF.

V is TRBV4-1 and J is TRBJ2-1; 9 positions agree with TRBD2. The ends lost 4 bases at V and 0 bases at J; junction bases unmatched: 7. The CDR3 totals 17 residues. Germline CDR1 MGHRA, CDR2 YSYEKL. CDR3 nucleotides: TGCGCCAGCAGCCTACTCGGGCGGGAGGGCTCCTACAATGAGCAGTTCTTC. This sequence encodes CASSLLGREGSYNEQFF.